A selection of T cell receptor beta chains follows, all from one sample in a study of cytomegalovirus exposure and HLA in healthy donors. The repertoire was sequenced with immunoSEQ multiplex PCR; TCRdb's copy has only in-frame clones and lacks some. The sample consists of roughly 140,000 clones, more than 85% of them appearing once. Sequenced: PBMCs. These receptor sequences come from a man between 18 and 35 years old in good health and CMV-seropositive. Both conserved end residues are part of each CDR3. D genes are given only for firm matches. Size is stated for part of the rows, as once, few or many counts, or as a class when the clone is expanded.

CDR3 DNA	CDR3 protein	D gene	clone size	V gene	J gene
TGTGCCTGGAGTGTACGGGGGAAACTGTTTTTT	CAWSVRGKLFF	-	few	TRBV30	TRBJ1-4
TGTGCCAGCAAGGACAGGGAAAACATTCAGTACTTC	CASKDRENIQYF	TRBD1	-	TRBV28	TRBJ2-4
TGTGCCACCAGCAGAGATGCGAGTTGGCTGGAGGAAAAACTGTTTTTT	CATSRDASWLEEKLFF	-	-	TRBV15	TRBJ1-4
TGTGCCAGCAGCAAATGGACAGGGGGTATCTACGAGCAGTACTTC	CASSKWTGGIYEQYF	TRBD1	-	TRBV6-5	TRBJ2-7
TGTGCCAGCTTACAGCCGCATAGCTACGAGCAGTACTTC	CASLQPHSYEQYF	-	-	TRBV2	TRBJ2-7
TGTGCCAGCAGCCCGACTGGCGAGCAGTACTTC	CASSPTGEQYF	-	once	TRBV6-5	TRBJ2-7
TGTGCCAGCAGTGACACACTAGCGGGGGACTCCACAGATACGCAGTATTTT	CASSDTLAGDSTDTQYF	TRBD2	-	TRBV2	TRBJ2-3
TGTGCCTGGAGTGGGGGGACTAGTGGCAAAAACATTCAGTACTTC	CAWSGGTSGKNIQYF	TRBD2	few	TRBV30	TRBJ2-4
TGTGCCAGCAGCCCCCGGACAGGGAGCCCTTTCGACAATGAGCAGTTCTTC	CASSPRTGSPFDNEQFF	TRBD1	-	TRBV11-3	TRBJ2-1
TGTGCCAGTAGGGAAGGGAGTAACTATGGCTACACCTTC	CASREGSNYGYTF	-	-	TRBV19	TRBJ1-2
TGTGCCAGCAGCCCTCCGCCTCGAGTGGAGGGCCCCTATGGCTACACCTTC	CASSPPPRVEGPYGYTF	-	-	TRBV9	TRBJ1-2
TGTGCCAGCGGCCAACCGGGACTGGGACATGGCTACACCTTC	CASGQPGLGHGYTF	-	-	TRBV27	TRBJ1-2
TGTGCCAGCAGCAGAAGACTAAGCGGGAGAGCCTACGAGCAGTACTTC	CASSRRLSGRAYEQYF	TRBD2	-	TRBV13	TRBJ2-7
TGTGCCAGCAGCTTGGGGCAGTACAATGAGCAGTTCTTC	CASSLGQYNEQFF	-	-	TRBV7-3	TRBJ2-1
TGTGCCAGCAGCACCTACCGGGACAGGGACAATGAGCAGTTCTTC	CASSTYRDRDNEQFF	TRBD1	-	TRBV7-2	TRBJ2-1
TGCGCCAGCAGCCCAGGGACAGGGGGGCGCACAGATACGCAGTATTTT	CASSPGTGGRTDTQYF	TRBD1	-	TRBV5-1	TRBJ2-3
TGCGCCAGCAGCTACTACAGGGTCGGAGATACGCAGTATTTT	CASSYYRVGDTQYF	-	-	TRBV5-1	TRBJ2-3
TGTGCCAGCAGCCAAGGAGGGGGAGGGGGGACAGATACGCAGTATTTT	CASSQGGGGGTDTQYF	-	-	TRBV27	TRBJ2-3
TGTGCCAGCTCATCGGACAGTTTGAACACTGAAGCTTTCTTT	CASSSDSLNTEAFF	-	-	TRBV18	TRBJ1-1
TGCGCCAGCAGCGGTACGGCTGAAGCTTTCTTT	CASSGTAEAFF	-	-	TRBV5-1	TRBJ1-1
TGTGCCAGCAGTGGGGGCAGGGGAGTGGGAATGAACACTGAAGCTTTCTTT	CASSGGRGVGMNTEAFF	-	-	TRBV6-1	TRBJ1-1
TGCACCAGCAGCCACCGGGACAGGGAGAACACTGAAGCTTTCTTT	CTSSHRDRENTEAFF	-	-	TRBV1	TRBJ1-1
TGTGCCAGCAGCTTGGACAGGGCCTTGAACACTGAAGCTTTCTTT	CASSLDRALNTEAFF	-	-	TRBV5-4	TRBJ1-1
TGTGCCATAGAAGCGGAGTTAACAGATACGCAGTATTTT	CAIEAELTDTQYF	-	-	TRBV7-9	TRBJ2-3
TGTGCCAGCAGCCTGGTCCGGAACAGGGATGAGACCCAGTACTTC	CASSLVRNRDETQYF	-	-	TRBV4-2	TRBJ2-5
TGTGCCACCAGCAAGCAGGGAGGGTACGAGCAGTACTTC	CATSKQGGYEQYF	TRBD2	-	TRBV15	TRBJ2-7
TGTGCCAGCAGCTTAGGGGGCGACTCCTACGAGCAGTACTTC	CASSLGGDSYEQYF	-	-	TRBV11-3	TRBJ2-7
TGCGCCAGCAGCTTGGGGGACACATACTATGGCTACACCTTC	CASSLGDTYYGYTF	-	-	TRBV5-1	TRBJ1-2
TGTGCCAGCAGCGCCGACAGGGTTGTTCAAGAGACCCAGTACTTC	CASSADRVVQETQYF	TRBD1	-	TRBV7-8	TRBJ2-5
TGTGCCAGCAGTTACTCCGGACTGACTAATGAGCAGTTCTTC	CASSYSGLTNEQFF	-	-	TRBV6-6	TRBJ2-1
TGTGCCAGCAGCTTGCGGTTCGTTCAAGAGACCCAGTACTTC	CASSLRFVQETQYF	-	-	TRBV11-3	TRBJ2-5
TGTGCCATCAGTGAGTCTGGGGACAGCACGATCTATGGCTACACCTTC	CAISESGDSTIYGYTF	TRBD1	-	TRBV10-3	TRBJ1-2
TGTGCCAGTACCCCGGGACAGGGCTACGAGCAGTACTTC	CASTPGQGYEQYF	TRBD1	once	TRBV6-1	TRBJ2-7
TGTGCCAGCAACGAGGGACAGAGATACACCGGGGAGCTGTTTTTT	CASNEGQRYTGELFF	TRBD1	-	TRBV18	TRBJ2-2
TGTGCCAGCACCCCCGAACAGGGGCTCGTCGATGGCTACACCTTC	CASTPEQGLVDGYTF	TRBD1	-	TRBV5-4	TRBJ1-2
TGCGCCAGCAGCCAACGACTTGGACAGCCTAACTATGGCTACACCTTC	CASSQRLGQPNYGYTF	-	once	TRBV4-1	TRBJ1-2
TGTGCTGCACCGGGACTAGCGGCCTTCCGGGAGACCCAGTACTTC	CAAPGLAAFRETQYF	TRBD2	-	TRBV9	TRBJ2-5
TGTGCCAGCAGACCCGACAGGGGGCAAGGCTACACCTTC	CASRPDRGQGYTF	TRBD1	-	TRBV6-5	TRBJ1-2
TGTGCCAGCAGCCCGATAGGTCAGGGGTACGAGCAGTACTTC	CASSPIGQGYEQYF	-	-	TRBV27	TRBJ2-7
TGTGCCAGCAGTTCCAGGGTTCAGCCCCAGCATTTT	CASSSRVQPQHF	-	few	TRBV2	TRBJ1-5
TGTGCCAGCAGTTACTCCGACAGGGGAGGTGGCTACACCTTC	CASSYSDRGGGYTF	TRBD1	-	TRBV6-5	TRBJ1-2
TGTGCCAGCAGCCCGAGGGGGGGGCCCCTGGATACGCAGTATTTT	CASSPRGGPLDTQYF	-	-	TRBV6-5	TRBJ2-3
TGCAGCGTTGAAGATCCAGGACAGGTTGGCAGGGAGACCCAGTACTTC	CSVEDPGQVGRETQYF	TRBD1	few	TRBV29-1	TRBJ2-5
TGTGCCAGCAGCTTCGCGCTAGCGGGGGCCGTCAGCTCCTACAATGAGCAGTTCTTC	CASSFALAGAVSSYNEQFF	TRBD2	-	TRBV7-8	TRBJ2-1
TGCGCCAGCAGCCAAGGACTAGCGGGAGGCTACGAGCAGTACTTC	CASSQGLAGGYEQYF	TRBD2	-	TRBV4-1	TRBJ2-7
TGTGCTAGTGCCTCACCGGGACAGCCGTACAATGGGGCCCCCGGGGAGCTGTTTTTT	CASASPGQPYNGAPGELFF	TRBD1	-	TRBV12-5	TRBJ2-2
TGTGCCATCAGTGATTCTGGTCCCACCACTAACACTGAAGCTTTCTTT	CAISDSGPTTNTEAFF	-	-	TRBV10-3	TRBJ1-1
TGCGCCAGCAGGAGATCGGGCGGGAGTGAACAGTTCTTC	CASRRSGGSEQFF	TRBD2	-	TRBV10-2	TRBJ2-1
TGTGCCAGCAGCTTTAGCGGGCGATACAGCAATGAGCAGTTCTTC	CASSFSGRYSNEQFF	TRBD2	once	TRBV7-6	TRBJ2-1
TGTGCCAGAAGCCCTGGACAGGGCCCACCTTTCCACAATCAGCCCCAGCATTTT	CARSPGQGPPFHNQPQHF	TRBD1	-	TRBV5-3	TRBJ1-5
TGCAGCGTTGAGTGGACAGGTCGGTATGGCTACACCTTC	CSVEWTGRYGYTF	TRBD1	-	TRBV29-1	TRBJ1-2
TGTGCCAGCAGTGAATCAGGGGGCGGCAATCAGCCCCAGCATTTT	CASSESGGGNQPQHF	TRBD1	-	TRBV2	TRBJ1-5
TGTGCCAGCAGCCGCAGACTAGCGGTAAATGAGCAGTTCTTC	CASSRRLAVNEQFF	TRBD2	-	TRBV5-4	TRBJ2-1
TGTGCCAGCAGCTACGGGGGGGTTGACTATGGCTACACCTTC	CASSYGGVDYGYTF	-	once	TRBV6-6	TRBJ1-2
TGTGCCAGCTCACCAAACGGGAGGGGTTCCTACGAGCAGTACTTC	CASSPNGRGSYEQYF	TRBD2	-	TRBV18	TRBJ2-7
TGTGCCAGCAGCTTAGAAGCGGGAGGAGGGAATGAGCAGTTCTTC	CASSLEAGGGNEQFF	TRBD2	-	TRBV11-3	TRBJ2-1
TGCGCCAGCAGCAATCGGTTCGGCTCTGGAAACACCATATATTTT	CASSNRFGSGNTIYF	-	-	TRBV5-1	TRBJ1-3
TGCGCCAGCAGCCAATGGATACAGAACAGGATAACTAATGAAAAACTGTTTTTT	CASSQWIQNRITNEKLFF	-	-	TRBV4-1	TRBJ1-4
TGTGCCAGCAGCTTAGCTACGGGGGTTCTCGTGCAGTACTTC	CASSLATGVLVQYF	-	-	TRBV7-9	TRBJ2-7